The 14 T cell receptor beta chains below all came from one sample that was sequenced in a study of blood T cells in healthy people across ages. A J-beta primer mix and a sample-barcoded 5' primer were used in a second PCR of roughly 6 to 11 cycles. TCRdb reprocessed the 5' RACE reads via MiXCR and lists one record per CDR3 protein. The data show 750,000 to 1,000,000 distinct CDR3 sequences, 25% to 30% seen once. This sample also belongs to another study, concerning T cells of mothers and their children.

Specimen: blood. The origin of the receptors is a woman in her thirties or forties in good health.

This clonotype has at least ten counts. The gene calls are TRBV6-5 and TRBJ2-7; 9 positions match TRBD2. V lost 0 bases, J lost 4 bases, and 4 bases stayed unmatched. The CDR3 totals 15 residues. Germline CDR1 reads MNHEY; CDR2 reads SVGAGI. Here the CDR3 reads CASSYSGLAGYEQYF. In DNA form, the CDR3 reads TGTGCCAGCAGTTACTCGGGGCTAGCGGGGTACGAGCAGTACTTC.

This sequence joins TRBV28 and TRBJ2-4, with D unresolved. The germline gives CDR1 MDHEN, CDR2 SYDVKM. Between the trimmed V and J ends, which lost 10 bases and 2 bases, there was a span of 18 bases. The CDR3 contains 15 residues. For the CDR3, the DNA is TGTGCCACCAGACCACCTCGGGTGACCAAAAACATTCAGTACTTC. Amino acids: CATRPPRVTKNIQYF.

As concerns this clonotype: This likely traces to a read error, being one base from a far larger clone. The chain is built from TRBV6-6 and TRBJ2-7, with a tentative D call TRBD1 (6 bases). In germline, CDR1 is MNHNY, CDR2 SVGAGI (reference sequence). This CDR3 spans 12 amino acids. This CDR3 reads CASSTQGYGQYF. CDR3 nucleotides: TGTGCCAGCAGTACACAGGGATACGGGCAGTACTTC.

With regard to this clonotype: This likely comes from a read error, as the CDR3 has no conserved phenylalanine or tryptophan at its end. As DNA, the CDR3 is TGTGCCAGCAGCACAGGTCGATCTAGCACAGATGCGCAGTATTCT. This sequence encodes CASSTGRSSTDAQYS. The chain joins TRBV12-3 or TRBV12-4 to TRBJ2-3; the D call may be TRBD1 or TRBD2 (5 bases each). This CDR3 is 15 amino acids long.

This clonotype was counted ten times or more. The J gene is TRBJ1-2, the V gene TRBV12-3 or TRBV12-4, with TRBD1 identical over 7 bases. There are 14 residues in the CDR3. J was trimmed by 4 bases and V by 1 base; bases with no gene match: 3. In DNA, the CDR3 is TGTGCCAGCAGTTTAGGGGACAGCTCCTATGGCTACACCTTC. Translating it yields CASSLGDSSYGYTF.

The gene calls are TRBV20-1 and TRBJ1-5; D gene uncertain. The germline V and J ends were trimmed by 6 bases and 2 bases, with 17 bases remaining between them. The germline V gene encodes CDR1 DFQATT and CDR2 SNEGSKA (reference sequence). The CDR3 spans 15 residues. The CDR3 protein is CSAREGGVGNQPQHF. CDR3 DNA: TGCAGTGCCCGAGAGGGCGGAGTAGGCAATCAGCCCCAGCATTTT.

This clonotype was counted at least ten times. This rearrangement joins TRBV11-2 to TRBJ1-2; the D gene is possibly TRBD1 (6 bases). The CDR3 is made up of 15 amino acids. V gave up 0 bases and J gave up 6 bases, with 14 bases separating them. The germline V gene encodes CDR1 SGHAT and CDR2 FQNNGV. The CDR3 spells CASSLDLGRGNGYTF. The CDR3 DNA reads TGTGCCAGCAGCTTAGATCTCGGCAGGGGTAATGGCTACACCTTC.

There are a few counts of this clonotype. The chain employs TRBV3-1 and TRBJ1-2; 8 bases match TRBD1. Germline CDR1 is LGHDT and CDR2 is YNNKEL (reference sequence). Losses at the gene ends were 3 bases for V and 0 bases for J; bases not matched to a gene: 9. CDR3 length equals 17 residues. CDR3 residues: CASSQAVGQGTNYGYTF. CDR3 nucleotide sequence: TGTGCCAGCAGCCAGGCCGTCGGACAGGGTACTAACTATGGCTACACCTTC.

This clonotype was seen only a few times. The genes are TRBV28 and TRBJ2-7; D is perhaps TRBD1 or TRBD2 (5 bases each). V lost 5 bases and J lost 11, with 19 bases in between. The CDR3 covers 13 residues. Looked up from germline, CDR1 is MDHEN and CDR2 is SYDVKM. The CDR3 DNA sequence: TGTGCCAGCAGTCTACGAGGGACCCCACATGAGTACTTC. Translated: CASSLRGTPHEYF.

The DNA for the CDR3 is TGCAGCGTTGCTAGCGGGGGATGCGAGCAGTACTTC. Amino acid sequence: CSVASGGCEQYF. The chain combines TRBV29-1 with TRBJ2-5; 10 bases agree with TRBD2. The J call may be faulty, since TRBJ2-7 better matches the DNA end. The CDR3 covers 12 residues. Germline V gene data show CDR1 as SQVTM and CDR2 as ANQGSEA.

The rearrangement uses TRBV4-1 and TRBJ1-2; D unclear. Trimming pared 8 bases from V and 8 bases from J, leaving 15 bases between. The CDR3 loop spans 12 amino acids. Germline V gene lookup returns CDR1 MGHRA and CDR2 YSYEKL. The CDR3 DNA follows: TGCGCCAGCGGCCTCTCAGGAGCCGGCTACACCTTC. Translating gives CASGLSGAGYTF.

In its sample, this clonotype was seen a few times. The V call is TRBV28, the J call TRBJ1-6; no clear D. This CDR3 has 16 residues. The ends were cut back, 1 base at V and 2 bases at J, with 9 bases in the middle. Germline values: CDR1 MDHEN, CDR2 SYDVKM. CDR3 sequence (DNA): TGTGCCAGCAGTTTATCAGGAAACACCTATAATTCACCCCTCCACTTT. This codes for CASSLSGNTYNSPLHF.

This clonotype was observed a few times. It may be a read error: a sequence one base away is much more abundant. This chain links TRBV28 with TRBJ1-6; 10 bases are shared with TRBD1. After removal of 4 bases from V and 8 bases from J, the junction contained 5 bases not matched to a gene. This CDR3 is built from 15 residues. CDR1 MDHEN and CDR2 SYDVKM come from the germline V gene. CDR3 nucleotide sequence: TGTGCCAGCAGTTCCCCCGGGACAGGGGATTCACCCCTCCACTTT. Amino acid sequence: CASSSPGTGDSPLHF.

This clonotype appeared a few times. The chain recombines TRBV24-1 with TRBJ2-1; D call uncertain. From germline, CDR1 is KGHDR and CDR2 SFDVKD. The CDR3 sequence is 15 residues long. Trimming pared 1 base from V and 8 bases from J, leaving 14 bases between. The CDR3 nucleotides are TGTGCCACCAGTGATTTCACCCGAAATGTGTATGAGCAGTTCTTC. It encodes CATSDFTRNVYEQFF.